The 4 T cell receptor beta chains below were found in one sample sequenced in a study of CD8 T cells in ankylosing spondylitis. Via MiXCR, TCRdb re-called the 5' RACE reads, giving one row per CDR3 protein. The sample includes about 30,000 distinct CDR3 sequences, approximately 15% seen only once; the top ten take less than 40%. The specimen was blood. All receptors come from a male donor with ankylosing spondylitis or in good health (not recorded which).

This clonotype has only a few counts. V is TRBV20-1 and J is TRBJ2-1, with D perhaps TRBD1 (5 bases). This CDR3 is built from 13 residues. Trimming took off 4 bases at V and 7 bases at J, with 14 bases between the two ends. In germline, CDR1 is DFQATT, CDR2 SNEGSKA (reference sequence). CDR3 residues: CSAKRAAGNEQFF. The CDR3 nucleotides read TGCAGTGCTAAAAGGGCAGCAGGGAATGAGCAGTTCTTC.

The DNA of the CDR3 is TGTGCCAGCAGTGCCATTTCAACTAGCGGGGCACCCTACGAGCAGTACTTC. It encodes CASSAISTSGAPYEQYF. This chain links TRBV27 with TRBJ2-7; 10 bases are shared with TRBD2. V dropped 5 bases and J dropped 2; count of bases not matched to a gene: 12. Germline V lookup: CDR1 MNHEY, CDR2 SMNVEV (reference sequence). The CDR3 covers 17 residues.

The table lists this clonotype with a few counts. CDR3 DNA sequence: TGTGCCAGCACCCCTCAGGGCCCGAACACTGAAGCTTTCTTT. Protein product: CASTPQGPNTEAFF. The chain links TRBV27 to TRBJ1-1; tentatively, D is TRBD1 (5 bases). Germline V CDR1 and CDR2: MNHEY, SMNVEV (reference sequence). The CDR3 totals 14 residues. With 7 bases removed from V and 1 base from J, the gap between germline ends came to 13 bases.

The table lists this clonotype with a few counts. This chain's CDR3 is CASIALGGYNEQFF. CDR3 nucleotides: TGTGCCAGCATAGCTTTAGGGGGATACAATGAGCAGTTCTTC. V is TRBV28 and J is TRBJ2-1, with D possibly matching TRBD1 (6 bases). The germline CDR1 and CDR2 sequences are MDHEN and SYDVKM. This CDR3 has 14 residues. V shed 7 bases and J shed 4 bases, with 14 bases lying between them.